These 30 T cell receptor beta chains were all obtained from the same sample, sequenced in a study of shared clonotypes between healthy human individuals. CD8 cells regarded as naive lacked CD45RO, were positively chosen for CCR7, and omitted terminally differentiated effector memory CD45RA+ cells. Sequencing used immunoSEQ multiplex PCR; TCRdb keeps in-frame clones, though not all of them. The sample lists about 800,000 clones; about 96% were seen once. Sequenced input: naive CD8+ T cells sorted from blood. These receptor sequences come from a man aged 30-40 years in good health.

The chain uses TRBV5-8 and TRBJ1-5; D is uncertain. The germline gives CDR1 SGHTS, CDR2 YDEGEE. This CDR3 is built from 15 residues. Between the trimmed V and J ends, which lost 3 bases and 0 bases, there was a span of 10 bases. CDR3 nucleotide sequence: TGTGCCAGCAGCTCAAGAGTTTATAGCAATCAGCCCCAGCATTTT. Translating it yields CASSSRVYSNQPQHF.

V and J are TRBV6-4 and TRBJ2-5, with D unresolved. V lost 2 bases and J lost 1, with 11 bases in between. Germline V gene data show CDR1 as MRHNA and CDR2 as SNTAGT. This CDR3 has 15 residues. CDR3 amino acids: CASSDSPAPQETQYF. DNA for the CDR3: TGTGCCAGCAGTGACAGTCCGGCCCCCCAAGAGACCCAGTACTTC.

The chain's CDR3 is CASRNTRLQTGELFF. The DNA for the CDR3 is TGTGCCAGCCGAAATACGAGACTACAGACCGGGGAGCTGTTTTTT. The chain recombines TRBV25-1 with TRBJ2-2; D might be TRBD2 (5 bases). Germline V gene data show CDR1 as MGHDK and CDR2 as SYGVNS. The ends were cut back, 8 bases at V and 5 bases at J, with 18 bases in the middle. The CDR3 extends over 15 amino acids.

J is TRBJ2-5 and V is TRBV5-1; 16 bases are a match to TRBD2. Germline assignment: CDR1 SGHRS and CDR2 YFSETQ. There are 16 residues in the CDR3. With V trimmed by 5 bases and J by 5 bases, 6 bases remained unmatched. The CDR3 DNA is TGCGCCAGCAGGGGACTAGCGGGAGGGAGTGGTGAGACCCAGTACTTC. It is translated as CASRGLAGGSGETQYF. The entire variable domain, with the rest obtained from reference TRBV5-1 and TRBJ2-5, is as follows: KAGVTQTPRYLIKTRGQQVTLSCSPISGHRSVSWYQQTPGQGLQFLFEYFSETQRNKGNFPGRFSGRQFSNSRSEMNVSTLELGDSALYLCASRGLAGGSGETQYFGPGTRLLVL.

The J gene is TRBJ2-7, the V gene TRBV30; D not resolved. Germline CDR1 reads GTSNPN; CDR2 reads SVGIG (reference sequence). The CDR3 extends over 12 amino acids. V was trimmed by 7 bases and J by 8 bases, leaving 18 bases between them. The CDR3 region is CALTKSTNQQYF. CDR3 bases: TGTGCCTTGACCAAATCCACTAACCAGCAGTACTTC. Full variable domain (rest looked up from reference TRBV30 and TRBJ2-7): SQTIHQWPATLVQPVGSPLSLECTVEGTSNPNLYWYRQAAGRGLQLLFYSVGIGQISSEVPQNLSASRPQDRQFILSSKKLLLSDSGFYLCALTKSTNQQYFGPGTRLTVT.

As regards this clone: The sample has other DNA sequences that encode this CDR3 too. This chain joins TRBV5-6 and TRBJ2-7, with 10 nucleotides matching TRBD1. J gave up 2 bases and V 4 bases, and 3 bases lay outside the gene matches. Germline V gene data show CDR1 as SGHDT and CDR2 as YYEEEE. This CDR3 has 14 amino acids. DNA of the CDR3: TGTGCCAGCAGCCTCGGACAGGGGGCCTACGAGCAGTACTTC. As protein: CASSLGQGAYEQYF.

The chain combines TRBV18 with TRBJ1-1; D call uncertain. The CDR3 is 13 residues long. Trimming stripped 1 base from V and 3 bases from J, with 6 bases between. Germline loops: CDR1 KGHSH, CDR2 LQKENI. CDR3 nucleotides: TGTGCCAGCTCACCACTTACCCACACTGAAGCTTTCTTT. Translated, it gives CASSPLTHTEAFF.

V usage is TRBV27 and J usage is TRBJ2-1; tentative D call: TRBD2 (6 bases). V was cut by 9 bases and J by 4 bases, with 22 bases left in between. The germline gives CDR1 MNHEY, CDR2 SMNVEV (reference sequence). The CDR3 covers 16 residues. The CDR3 sequence: CASAPGAGGAYNEQFF. DNA for the CDR3: TGTGCCAGTGCCCCGGGAGCCGGGGGAGCTTACAATGAGCAGTTCTTC.

This sequence joins TRBV19 and TRBJ2-7; D uncertain. From germline, CDR1 is LNHDA and CDR2 SQIVND (reference sequence). V was cut by 3 bases and J by 3 bases, with 12 bases left in between. The CDR3 is 14 amino acids. The CDR3 loop is CASSITPDGYEQYF. The CDR3 DNA reads as TGTGCCAGTAGTATTACCCCGGACGGCTACGAGCAGTACTTC.

This clone was seen a single time. The genes are TRBV11-2 and TRBJ1-3; D gene ambiguous. The V gene's germline CDR1 is SGHAT and CDR2 FQNNGV. V shed 5 bases and J shed 0 bases, with 14 bases lying between them. This CDR3 region has 16 residues. In DNA, the CDR3 is TGTGCCAGCAGCGCGGTAGGGCCCTCCTCTGGAAACACCATATATTTT. Protein sequence: CASSAVGPSSGNTIYF.

This clone was seen a handful of times. The chain combines TRBV5-1 with TRBJ2-2; D perhaps matches TRBD1 (7 bases). The germline V and J ends were trimmed by 4 bases and 4 bases, with 11 bases remaining between them. The CDR3 has 14 amino acids. CDR1 and CDR2 (germline): SGHRS, YFSETQ. CDR3 protein: CASSAEGATGELFF. CDR3 sequence (DNA): TGCGCCAGCAGCGCGGAGGGGGCCACCGGGGAGCTGTTTTTT.

The gene calls are TRBV9 and TRBJ2-7; the match to TRBD2 covers 12 bases. This CDR3 has 13 residues. The V and J ends lost 3 bases and 12 bases, in that order; junction bases with no gene match: 7. Germline loops: CDR1 SGDLS, CDR2 YYNGEE. CDR3 in DNA: TGTGCCAGCAGCGGGACTAGCGGGACCCCCCGGTACTTC. Its protein product is CASSGTSGTPRYF.

The V and J genes are TRBV7-2 and TRBJ1-2, with a weak D call TRBD1 (5 bases). V gave up 1 base and J gave up 10 bases, with 19 bases separating them. Germline V gene sequence: CDR1 SGHTA, CDR2 FQGNSA. This CDR3 has 15 amino acids. The CDR3 loop reads CASSLVPIRGEDYTF. CDR3 coding DNA: TGTGCCAGCAGCTTAGTCCCGATCCGGGGGGAGGACTACACCTTC.

The genes are TRBV7-6 and TRBJ2-1, with 7 bases identical to TRBD2. The CDR3 extends over 14 amino acids. CDR1 is SGHVS and CDR2 is FNYEAQ in the germline V gene. V gave up 2 bases and J gave up 5 bases; unmatched junction bases: 3. CDR3 in DNA: TGTGCCAGCAGCTTACGCGGGAGTAACAATGAGCAGTTCTTC. This translates into CASSLRGSNNEQFF.

On this clone: The same CDR3 can be traced to other DNA sequences in this sample. This CDR3 reads CASSLVGTEAFF. CDR3 sequence (DNA): TGCGCCAGCAGCTTGGTCGGCACTGAAGCTTTCTTT. The V gene is TRBV5-1, the J gene TRBJ1-1; D call uncertain. Germline CDR1 SGHRS, CDR2 YFSETQ. The V end was cut by 0 bases, the J end by 4 bases, with 4 bases between. The CDR3 extends over 12 amino acids.

This clone came up once. The V gene is TRBV7-9, the J gene TRBJ1-1, with TRBD1 identical over 7 bases. The V segment lost 4 bases and the J segment 2 bases; nucleotides outside the gene matches: 7. Germline V lookup: CDR1 SEHNR, CDR2 FQNEAQ (reference sequence). This CDR3 spans 15 amino acids. This chain's CDR3 is CASSWWDSSNTEAFF. In nucleotides, the CDR3 is TGTGCCAGCAGCTGGTGGGACAGTTCTAACACTGAAGCTTTCTTT.

This rearrangement joins TRBV9 to TRBJ2-7; D could derive from TRBD1 or TRBD2 (5 bases each). The CDR3 covers 12 residues. Germline assignment: CDR1 SGDLS and CDR2 YYNGEE. Between the trimmed V and J ends, which lost 0 bases and 6 bases, there was a span of 7 bases. CDR3 DNA: TGTGCCAGCAGCGTAGGAGGGGCCGAGCAGTACTTC. Translation: CASSVGGAEQYF.

The rearrangement links TRBV2 to TRBJ1-2; 8 bases agree with TRBD1. The CDR3 contains 12 residues. V shed 7 bases and J 4 bases; nucleotides not matched to a gene: 2. Germline V CDR1 and CDR2: SNHLY, FYNNEI. The CDR3 loop reads CASIDRGYGYTF. Here the CDR3 DNA reads TGTGCCAGCATCGACAGGGGCTATGGCTACACCTTC.

J is TRBJ2-1 and V is TRBV7-6, with D possibly being TRBD1 or TRBD2 (5 bases each). CDR3 length: 16 amino acids. V dropped 4 bases and J dropped 10 bases, with 23 bases sitting between them. CDR1 and CDR2 from the germline V gene are SGHVS and FNYEAQ. CDR3 sequence: CASSSFRDAYQGEQFF. CDR3 bases: TGTGCCAGCAGCTCTTTCCGGGACGCTTACCAAGGGGAGCAGTTCTTC.

V usage is TRBV4-1 and J usage is TRBJ2-1; the D is unclear. Trimming cost V 0 bases and J 6 bases, with 9 bases left between them. Germline V gene lookup returns CDR1 MGHRA and CDR2 YSYEKL. The CDR3 sequence is 14 residues long. CDR3 in amino acids: CASSQDQDGNEQFF. In DNA form, the CDR3 reads TGCGCCAGCAGCCAAGATCAAGATGGCAATGAGCAGTTCTTC.

The genes are TRBV7-9 and TRBJ2-7; D is undetermined. This CDR3 spans 13 amino acids. CDR1 and CDR2 from the germline V gene are SEHNR and FQNEAQ (reference sequence). Deletions cut 5 bases from V and 2 bases from J, with 10 bases between. Here the CDR3 DNA reads TGTGCCAGCAGCGCGGCACCTACCTACGAGCAGTACTTC. This codes for CASSAAPTYEQYF.

The CDR3: CASSIGGTLHEKLFF. The CDR3 DNA sequence: TGTGCCAGCAGTATAGGCGGGACACTACACGAAAAACTGTTTTTT. The V gene is TRBV13, the J gene TRBJ1-4; D might be TRBD1 (6 bases). This CDR3 is built from 15 residues. Germline V CDR1 and CDR2: PRHDT, FYEKMQ (reference sequence). Trimming removed 6 bases from V and 8 bases from J, with 19 bases in between.

The chain employs TRBV4-1 and TRBJ2-1; TRBD1 might be the D (5 bases). Trimming pared 1 base from V and 0 bases from J, leaving 10 bases between. Germline V gene data show CDR1 as MGHRA and CDR2 as YSYEKL. This CDR3 has 16 amino acids. Here the CDR3 reads CASSQAGPRSYNEQFF. Here the CDR3 DNA reads TGCGCCAGCAGCCAAGCAGGGCCACGCTCCTACAATGAGCAGTTCTTC.

The chain links TRBV10-3 to TRBJ1-1, with D possibly TRBD1 on 6 matching bases. Germline V gene lookup returns CDR1 ENHRY and CDR2 SYGVKD. The V end was cut by 10 bases, the J end by 4 bases, with 16 bases between. CDR3 length: 13 amino acids. The CDR3 is CATIEGTITEAFF. The DNA for the CDR3 is TGTGCCACCATAGAGGGGACAATCACTGAAGCTTTCTTT.

V gene TRBV27 combines with J gene TRBJ2-5, with D maybe TRBD2 (6 bases). There are 15 residues in the CDR3. Germline V lookup: CDR1 MNHEY, CDR2 SMNVEV (reference sequence). The V gene lost 6 bases and the J gene lost 3 bases, with 17 bases spanning the gap. The CDR3 is CASSLLGGGEETQYF. For the CDR3, the DNA is TGTGCCAGCAGCCTACTAGGCGGCGGGGAAGAGACCCAGTACTTC.

The chain uses TRBV29-1 and TRBJ2-7, with D perhaps matching TRBD1 or TRBD2 (7 bases each). This CDR3 spans 12 amino acids. With 4 bases removed from V and 8 bases from J, the gap between germline ends came to 15 bases. Germline V gene lookup returns CDR1 SQVTM and CDR2 ANQGSEA. The CDR3 here is CSVVGRGGKQYF. DNA for the CDR3: TGCAGCGTTGTGGGCAGGGGGGGAAAGCAGTACTTC.

The rearrangement uses TRBV10-3 and TRBJ1-1, with 7 positions matching TRBD1. Germline V lookup: CDR1 ENHRY, CDR2 SYGVKD. V lost 3 bases to trimming and J lost 3 bases; unmatched junction nucleotides: 7. This CDR3 is built from 15 residues. CDR3 sequence: CAISEEDRRHTEAFF. The DNA for the CDR3 is TGTGCCATCAGTGAAGAGGACAGGCGGCACACTGAAGCTTTCTTT.

This clone was recorded only once. The junction shows a germline mismatch at one end, possibly a read error. The chain couples TRBV5-3 to TRBJ2-7, with 11 bases lining up with TRBD1. TRBV5-3 is annotated as an ORF whose role is uncertain. The CDR3 contains 14 residues. This CDR3 reads CASSLGTGGNEQYF. The DNA for the CDR3 is TGTGCCAGCAGCTTAGGGACAGGGGGTAACGAGCAGTACTTC.

As regards this clone: In the same sample, other DNA sequences code for this CDR3. This chain links TRBV11-2 with TRBJ2-7, with 7 bases matching TRBD2. There are 14 residues in the CDR3. CDR1 SGHAT and CDR2 FQNNGV come from the germline V gene. V was pared by 1 base and J by 4 bases, with 4 bases of the junction left unmatched. The CDR3 loop reads CASSLVGGEYEQYF. The CDR3 DNA reads TGTGCCAGCAGCTTAGTGGGAGGGGAGTACGAGCAGTACTTC.

This rearrangement joins TRBV11-2 to TRBJ2-2; 10 positions agree with TRBD2. Per germline, CDR1 SGHAT and CDR2 FQNNGV. V lost 4 bases to trimming and J lost 3 bases; unmatched junction nucleotides: 2. The CDR3 consists of 15 residues. CDR3 nucleotides: TGTGCCAGCAGCTCTAGCGGGAGTTACACCGGGGAGCTGTTTTTT. Its translation is CASSSSGSYTGELFF.